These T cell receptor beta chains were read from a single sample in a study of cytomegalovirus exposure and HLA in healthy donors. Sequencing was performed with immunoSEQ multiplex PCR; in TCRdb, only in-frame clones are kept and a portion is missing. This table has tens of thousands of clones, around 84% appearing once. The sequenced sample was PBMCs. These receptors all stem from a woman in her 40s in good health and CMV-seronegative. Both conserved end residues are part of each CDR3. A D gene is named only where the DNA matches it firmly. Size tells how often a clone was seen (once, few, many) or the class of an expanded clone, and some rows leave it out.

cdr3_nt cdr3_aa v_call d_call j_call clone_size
TGTGCCAGCACCTTCAGGGGACACACTGAAGCTTTCTTT CASTFRGHTEAFF TRBV7-9 . TRBJ1-1 .
TGCGCCAGCAGCTTGGCGGGACTAGCCGGGGGAGAGCAGTACTTC CASSLAGLAGGEQYF TRBV5-1 TRBD2 TRBJ2-7 .
TGCGCCAGCAGCTTGCTTCGCACAGGGGGTGTGACCCAGTACTTC CASSLLRTGGVTQYF TRBV5-1 TRBD1 TRBJ2-5 .
TGTGCCAGCAGTTCTAGGGCGAGAGATAGCGGGAGGTTACAGTATTTT CASSSRARDSGRLQYF TRBV27 TRBD2 TRBJ2-3 .
TGTGCCAGCAGCTTAGCGAGCCTCCCCGGTGAGCAGTTCTTC CASSLASLPGEQFF TRBV7-6 . TRBJ2-1 once
TGTGCCAGCAGCAGACTAGCTTTGGTGCAATATTCCTACAATGAGCAGTTCTTC CASSRLALVQYSYNEQFF TRBV21-1 . TRBJ2-1 .
TGTGCCAGCAGTTTGTGGGAAGGTACAGGACTAGCGGGAGAATGGCCTTCCTACGAGCAGTACTTC CASSLWEGTGLAGEWPSYEQYF TRBV28 TRBD2 TRBJ2-7 .
TGTGCCTGGGATTACCTCAAGGGCGGGAGGGCTTTCTTT CAWDYLKGGRAFF TRBV30 . TRBJ1-1 .
TGTGCCAGCAGTCGACTAACTAGCCTCTACGAGCAGTACTTC CASSRLTSLYEQYF TRBV28 . TRBJ2-7 .
TGTGCCAGCAGTCTGATAGCGGGAATATGGGGTGAGCAGTTCTTC CASSLIAGIWGEQFF TRBV28 TRBD2 TRBJ2-1 .
TGTGCCTTCACAGGGGCCTATGGCTACACCTTC CAFTGAYGYTF TRBV30 TRBD1 TRBJ1-2 .
TGTGCCAGCATCCGTGCGGGGATCCCCTACGAGCAGTACTTC CASIRAGIPYEQYF TRBV27 . TRBJ2-7 .
TGTGCCAGTAGTCCTTCCTACCGGGACAGGGCCTACAATGAGCAGTTCTTC CASSPSYRDRAYNEQFF TRBV19 TRBD1 TRBJ2-1 .
TGTGCCAGCAGTGAAATTTCAGGGAGTAGCGGCGAGCAGTACTTC CASSEISGSSGEQYF TRBV6-1 . TRBJ2-7 .
TGTGCCAGTAGTGATACAACGAACACTGAAGCTTTCTTT CASSDTTNTEAFF TRBV19 . TRBJ1-1 .
TGTGCCAGTAGTATCCTAGCGGGAGTATCTGGCTACGAGCAGTACTTC CASSILAGVSGYEQYF TRBV19 TRBD2 TRBJ2-7 .
TGCAGCGTTGAATCCGGGGGGCCCTCCCGGGGCTACACCTTC CSVESGGPSRGYTF TRBV29-1 . TRBJ1-2 .
TGCAGCGTTTCAACAGGGGTGGGGGAGCAGTACTTC CSVSTGVGEQYF TRBV29-1 TRBD1 TRBJ2-7 once
TGTGCCAGCAGCCGGGGACAATACGAGCAGTACTTC CASSRGQYEQYF TRBV7-3 . TRBJ2-7 .
TGTGCCAGTAGGAAGGACAGCAACTACGAGCAGTACTTC CASRKDSNYEQYF TRBV19 . TRBJ2-7 .
TGTGCCAGCAGTTCCGGCGGGCTGGCTAATGAAAAACTGTTTTTT CASSSGGLANEKLFF TRBV28 . TRBJ1-4 .
TGTGCCTGGAGGGGGCAGGGCGCTAACTATGGCTACACCTTC CAWRGQGANYGYTF TRBV30 . TRBJ1-2 .
TGTGCCAGCAGCTCTGGGGGGGCTGGGGCCAACGTCCTGACTTTC CASSSGGAGANVLTF TRBV11-2 TRBD2 TRBJ2-6 once
TGCGCCAGCAGCCAGACGTCTCAACGGAGAGGAAACACCATATATTTT CASSQTSQRRGNTIYF TRBV4-1 . TRBJ1-3 .
TGTGCCAGCAGCTCGAGAGGGACCGGGGAGCTGTTTTTT CASSSRGTGELFF TRBV11-3 . TRBJ2-2 .
TGTGCCAGCAGCCAAGAAGGGACTAGCGCCTACGAGCAGTACTTC CASSQEGTSAYEQYF TRBV4-2 TRBD2 TRBJ2-7 .
TGTGCCAGCAGCCGGGGACTAGCGGGAGGCGATCAAGAGACCCAGTACTTC CASSRGLAGGDQETQYF TRBV7-9 TRBD2 TRBJ2-5 .
TGTGCCAGCAGCTCTCAGGGTAGCAATCAGCCCCAGCATTTT CASSSQGSNQPQHF TRBV5-4 . TRBJ1-5 .
TGTGCCAGCAGTGACTCGGACTGGGCGGGGGAAGAGACCCAGTACTTC CASSDSDWAGEETQYF TRBV2 TRBD2 TRBJ2-5 .
TGTGCCAGCAGCCATAAGAATGGCCGCGCTTTCTTT CASSHKNGRAFF TRBV14 . TRBJ1-1 .
TGTGCCAGCAGACCTACAGGGGTCACTGAAGCTTTCTTT CASRPTGVTEAFF TRBV7-9 TRBD1 TRBJ1-1 .
TGTGCCAGCAGCGTAGTAGCGGGAGAAGGAGAGACCCAGTACTTC CASSVVAGEGETQYF TRBV9 TRBD2 TRBJ2-5 once
TGTGCCAGCAGCTCCTCGCTAGCGGGAGTTACGAATACGCAGTATTTT CASSSSLAGVTNTQYF TRBV13 TRBD2 TRBJ2-3 .
TGTGCCTGGAGTCCAGGGACACATAACACTGAAGCTTTCTTT CAWSPGTHNTEAFF TRBV30 . TRBJ1-1 .
TGTGCCAGCAGGTTAGACAGGAACCTCAATCAGCCCCAGCATTTT CASRLDRNLNQPQHF TRBV28 . TRBJ1-5 .
TGTGCCTGGATTAGGGTCTTGCGGCGCGCGGGAAGGAAGGACACTGAAGCTTTCTTT CAWIRVLRRAGRKDTEAFF TRBV30 . TRBJ1-1 .
TGCGCCAGCAGCCAAGAGGCAAGGGGTTTTCACACTGAAGCTTTCTTT CASSQEARGFHTEAFF TRBV4-3 . TRBJ1-1 .
TGTGCCAGCAGTTTGGCTAGCCTGGGAGAGACCCAGTACTTC CASSLASLGETQYF TRBV27 . TRBJ2-5 .
TGTGCCAGCAGCTCACAGGGTTTTAGCACAGATACGCAGTATTTT CASSSQGFSTDTQYF TRBV7-8 . TRBJ2-3 .
TGTGCCAGCAGCCCTGTGGGCAGCGGGAAAGAGACCCAGTACTTC CASSPVGSGKETQYF TRBV27 TRBD2 TRBJ2-5 .
TGCGCCAGCAGTGGTGCCTCTAGGACCGGGGAGCTGTTTTTT CASSGASRTGELFF TRBV10-1 . TRBJ2-2 .
TGTGCCAGTAGTATTCAGGGGACGGTGAACACTGAAGCTTTCTTT CASSIQGTVNTEAFF TRBV19 . TRBJ1-1 .
TGCGCCAGCAGCCTAAGACTAGCGGGAGTCTCAGATACGCAGTATTTT CASSLRLAGVSDTQYF TRBV5-1 TRBD2 TRBJ2-3 many
TGTGCCAGCAGCAAAAGACAGGGGAGCACTGAAGCTTTCTTT CASSKRQGSTEAFF TRBV5-4 TRBD1 TRBJ1-1 few
TGTGCCAGCAGCTCCCAGGGGGCAGTGAGAGCTTTCTTT CASSSQGAVRAFF TRBV7-9 TRBD1 TRBJ1-1 .
TGCAGTGCTAGTGGGGCTGGGCCCCAGCATTTT CSASGAGPQHF TRBV20-1 . TRBJ1-5 .
TGTGCCAGCCTCGGGGGGCCGGGCACTGAAGCTTTCTTT CASLGGPGTEAFF TRBV6-5 . TRBJ1-1 .
TGTGCCAGCAGTGATGACAGCCTAGAAGCTTTCTTT CASSDDSLEAFF TRBV2 . TRBJ1-1 .
TGTGCAGGTACCGGGACAGGGGCCGGGGAGACCCAGTACTTC CAGTGTGAGETQYF TRBV12-2 . TRBJ2-5 .
TGTGCCAGTAGCCCCCGCGGGGGGCGACAAGTGAACACTGAAGCTTTCTTT CASSPRGGRQVNTEAFF TRBV19 . TRBJ1-1 .
TGCGCCAGCAGCCTGGACAGGGGGGGGACCCAGTACTTC CASSLDRGGTQYF TRBV5-1 TRBD1 TRBJ2-5 .
TGCGCCAGCAGCTTGTCCCTCGGGGGGGAGCTGTTTTTT CASSLSLGGELFF TRBV5-1 . TRBJ2-2 .
TGTGCCAGCTCACGACAGGGCCCCCAAGAGACCCAGTACTTC CASSRQGPQETQYF TRBV18 TRBD1 TRBJ2-5 .
TGTGCCAGCAGCTTGAGGGCAGGGTTTTCCTACGAGCAGTACTTC CASSLRAGFSYEQYF TRBV5-4 . TRBJ2-7 .
TGTGCCAGCCCCCAGGGTAGGGACACAGATACGCAGTATTTT CASPQGRDTDTQYF TRBV6-1 . TRBJ2-3 .
TGTGCCAGCAGCCCCCCGGAGGGTAACGATAGCAATCAGCCCCAGCATTTT CASSPPEGNDSNQPQHF TRBV13 . TRBJ1-5 .
TGTGCCAGCAGCGGAGGAGAGTTGAGCTCTGGAAACACCATATATTTT CASSGGELSSGNTIYF TRBV9 . TRBJ1-3 .